A selection of T cell receptor beta chains follows, all from one sample in a study of shared clonotypes between healthy human individuals. Clones were read by immunoSEQ multiplex PCR, and TCRdb kept only the in-frame ones, dropping some. The sample has some 1,600,000 clones; approximately 98% are singletons. The specimen was naive CD4+ T cells sorted from blood. Every receptor here comes from a man under 40 in good health. Both conserved end residues are part of each CDR3. A D gene is named only where the DNA matches it firmly. Only some rows state a clone size, as once, few, many or a class for expanded clones.

abundance	v_gene	j_gene	d_gene	CDR3nt	CDR3aa
-	TRBV10-3	TRBJ2-1	TRBD1	TGTGCCACCAGGGGACAGGGGGGGTACAATGAGCAGTTCTTC	CATRGQGGYNEQFF
-	TRBV20-1	TRBJ2-5	-	TGCAGTGCTCCTGTAAAGACCCAGTACTTC	CSAPVKTQYF
-	TRBV19	TRBJ2-2	TRBD1	TGTGCCAGTACTTCCCGGGACAGGGATGCGACTAGTCTTTCCGGGGAGCTGTTTTTT	CASTSRDRDATSLSGELFF
-	TRBV2	TRBJ2-5	TRBD1	TGTGCCAGCAGCCGGGACAGGGGGCGACAAGAGACCCAGTACTTC	CASSRDRGRQETQYF
-	TRBV2	TRBJ1-4	TRBD1	TGTGCCAGCACGGGCCGGACGCTCAAGACAGGGAGGGAAAAACTGTTTTTT	CASTGRTLKTGREKLFF
-	TRBV28	TRBJ2-1	TRBD2	TGTGCCAGCACCTCTAGGCGGGAGGGGATGTGGTTCTTC	CASTSRREGMWFF
-	TRBV7-2	TRBJ2-1	TRBD1	TGTGCCAGCAGCCGTCCCGCGGGACAGGGTCTATCTGGGGAGTTCTTC	CASSRPAGQGLSGEFF
-	TRBV9	TRBJ2-3	-	TGTGCCAGCGGGGATACGCAGTATTTT	CASGDTQYF
-	TRBV15	TRBJ2-5	-	TGTGCCACCAGCAGAGATACCATAGAGACCCAGTACTTC	CATSRDTIETQYF
once	TRBV4-3	TRBJ1-5	-	TGCGCCAGCAGCCAAAATCACGTCAATCAGCCCCAGCATTTT	CASSQNHVNQPQHF
once	TRBV28	TRBJ2-7	TRBD2	TGTGCCAGCAGTTACAGCGGGGCCCCCTACGAGCAGTACTTC	CASSYSGAPYEQYF
-	TRBV19	TRBJ1-5	-	TGTGCCAGTAGTTCCCGACAGAATCAGCCCCAGCATTTT	CASSSRQNQPQHF
-	TRBV29-1	TRBJ1-1	TRBD1	TGCAGCGTTTCCACAGGGGAGGCTTTCTTT	CSVSTGEAFF
-	TRBV9	TRBJ2-6	TRBD1	TGTGCCAGCAGCGTCAAGACAGGGTTCGGGGCTGGGGCCAACGTCCTGACTTTC	CASSVKTGFGAGANVLTF
-	TRBV7-9	TRBJ1-3	TRBD1	TGTGCCAGCAGCTTTAAGGGCGGACAGGTTTCTGGAAACACCATATATTTT	CASSFKGGQVSGNTIYF
-	TRBV30	TRBJ2-7	-	TGTGCCTGGTCTTGGGCCTCTAAAAGCAACGAGCAGTACTTC	CAWSWASKSNEQYF
-	TRBV10-1	TRBJ2-2	-	TGCGCCAGCAGCGGAGCGACCCAGAACACCGGGGAGCTGTTTTTT	CASSGATQNTGELFF
-	TRBV5-4	TRBJ2-2	TRBD2	TGTGCCAGCAGTTTGACTAGCGGGATTGGGGAGCTGTTTTTT	CASSLTSGIGELFF
-	TRBV9	TRBJ1-5	TRBD1	TGTGCCAGCAGCGTAGACGGACAGGGTGTTACGCCCCAGCATTTT	CASSVDGQGVTPQHF
-	TRBV9	TRBJ2-7	-	TGTGCCAGCAGCGTCGGGACTGGGACCTACGAGCAGTACTTC	CASSVGTGTYEQYF
-	TRBV19	TRBJ2-7	-	TGTGCCAGTACGTCAGGCTCCTACGAGCAGTACTTC	CASTSGSYEQYF
-	TRBV5-5	TRBJ2-2	TRBD1	TGTGCCAGCAGCCTCTGGCCGGGACAGGGACCAACCGGGGAGCTGTTTTTT	CASSLWPGQGPTGELFF
-	TRBV4-2	TRBJ2-3	TRBD1	TGTGCCAGCAGCCAAGATCGACAGGGAATAGATACGCAGTATTTT	CASSQDRQGIDTQYF
-	TRBV19	TRBJ2-2	-	TGTGCCAGTAGTATGAGCGGAGGTTACACCGGGGAGCTGTTTTTT	CASSMSGGYTGELFF
-	TRBV19	TRBJ2-3	-	TGTGCCAGTAGTATACCAGGGCGCACAGATACGCAGTATTTT	CASSIPGRTDTQYF
-	TRBV4-3	TRBJ1-1	TRBD1	TGCGCCAGCAGCCAACGACAGGGATTGGGCACTGAAGCTTTCTTT	CASSQRQGLGTEAFF
-	TRBV28	TRBJ2-5	-	TGTGCCAGCGTTAGGACAGCCCAAGAGACCCAGTACTTC	CASVRTAQETQYF